This T cell receptor beta chain is from a study of CD8+CD57+ T cells in acquired aplastic anemia. Turning to the study itself: Yields of DNA that came from sorted CD4+ and CD8+ cells averaged approximately 3.5 ug. Study-wide results and caveats: Patients showed no significant difference from controls in CD8+ Simpson's diversity. Patients shared under 30 CD8+ CDR3 sequences with controls.

This clonotype was recorded many times. Its antigen remains unidentified. Patients who underwent sequencing had shown CD8+CD57+ cell expansion by flow cytometry. Blood came from patients not yet given any therapy. Genomic DNA, serving as template, underwent TCR beta VDJ and CDR3 profiling. MiXCR, run by TCRdb on the reads, gives a single entry per CDR3 protein. The top ten clones hold roughly 13% of a sample with around 200,000 distinct CDR3 sequences, almost 50% of them seen once. Sequencing input: sorted CD4+, CD8+, or CD8+CD57+ T cells (not recorded which) from PBMCs. This receptor was taken from a human donor with aplastic anemia.

The CDR3 sequence: CASSRGGTGWRGEQFF. The CDR3 bases are TGTGCCAGCAGCCGAGGGGGGACAGGGTGGCGGGGTGAGCAGTTCTTC. The genes are TRBV4-2 and TRBJ2-1; TRBD1 matches 9 bases. The CDR3 is 16 amino acids. V lost 4 bases, J lost 9 bases, and 13 bases stayed unmatched. The germline V gene has CDR1 LGHNA and CDR2 YNFKEQ.